Each of the 8 T cell receptor beta chains below was sequenced from the same sample in a study of beta chain features in type 1 diabetes. The entirety of the isolated RNA underwent reverse transcription, so expressed TCRB transcripts were sequenced. The protocol was immunoSEQ multiplex PCR, while the TCRdb copy is restricted to in-frame clones and leaves out a portion. Seen here are under 900,000 clones, under 20% observed once, and the top ten hold around 0.02%. The sequenced material came from naive CD4+ T cells from blood. These receptors all stem from a woman under 30 in good health.

This clone occurred a few times. This chain uses TRBV11-2 with TRBJ2-2, with 10 positions matching TRBD2. V lost 8 bases, J lost 5 bases, and 11 bases stayed unmatched. CDR1 and CDR2 from the germline V gene are SGHAT and FQNNGV. This CDR3 is built from 16 residues. The CDR3 sequence: CASCNLAGDGTGELFF. In DNA form, the CDR3 reads TGTGCCAGCTGCAACCTAGCGGGAGACGGGACCGGGGAGCTGTTTTTT.

This clone was recorded a few times. The chain has TRBV5-1 and TRBJ1-1; D call uncertain. Germline V gene data show CDR1 as SGHRS and CDR2 as YFSETQ. The CDR3 extends over 13 amino acids. Trimming removed 5 bases at V and 1 base at J, with 9 bases between. The CDR3 loop reads CASRIPPNTEAFF. CDR3 nucleotides: TGCGCCAGCAGGATTCCCCCGAACACTGAAGCTTTCTTT.

A few counts support this clone. The chain joins TRBV2 to TRBJ1-1; D gene unclear. Germline CDR1 SNHLY, CDR2 FYNNEI. The CDR3 loop spans 14 amino acids. Trimming stripped 4 bases from V and 1 base from J, with 10 bases between. CDR3 in DNA: TGTGCCAGCAGTGTAAGATGGACGAACACTGAAGCTTTCTTT. Amino acid sequence: CASSVRWTNTEAFF.

The genes are TRBV18 and TRBJ1-2; TRBD1 might be the D (5 bases). V was clipped by 3 bases and J by 3 bases, with 14 bases between them. Germline V lookup: CDR1 KGHSH, CDR2 LQKENI. This CDR3 contains 15 residues. The CDR3 protein is CASSPGAYRYYGYTF. The CDR3, as DNA: TGTGCCAGCTCACCTGGGGCGTATCGTTACTATGGCTACACCTTC. The entire variable domain, with the rest obtained from reference TRBV18 and TRBJ1-2, is as follows: NAGVMQNPRHLVRRRGQEARLRCSPMKGHSHVYWYRQLPEEGLKFMVYLQKENIIDESGMPKERFSAEFPKEGPSILRIQQVVRGDSAAYFCASSPGAYRYYGYTFGSGTRLTVV.

The chain links TRBV23-1 to TRBJ1-2; D is uncertain. TRBV23-1 is an open reading frame, and its role is uncertain. Trimming cost V 2 bases and J 4 bases, with 8 bases left between them. This CDR3 has 13 residues. The CDR3 reads CASSQLDGYGYTF. The CDR3 DNA reads as TGCGCCAGCAGTCAACTGGACGGCTATGGCTACACCTTC.

CDR3 nucleotides: TGCGCCAGCAGTGAGAGAGGACGGACCTACGAGCAGTACTTC. Protein sequence: CASSERGRTYEQYF. The chain uses TRBV10-2 and TRBJ2-7; D not certain. The germline V and J ends were trimmed by 2 bases and 2 bases, with 10 bases remaining between them. The CDR3 consists of 14 residues. Germline V gene sequence: CDR1 WSHSY, CDR2 SAAADI.

This sequence joins TRBV7-9 and TRBJ2-2; 7 positions agree with TRBD1. The CDR3 totals 14 residues. After removal of 3 bases from V and 5 bases from J, the junction contained 3 bases not matched to a gene. The germline V gene has CDR1 SEHNR and CDR2 FQNEAQ (reference sequence). CDR3 DNA: TGTGCCAGCAGCTTCGGACAGGCTACCGGGGAGCTGTTTTTT. It specifies CASSFGQATGELFF.

This clone showed up just a few times. This chain joins TRBV7-8 and TRBJ1-1; 8 positions match TRBD1. The germline gives CDR1 SGHVS, CDR2 FQNEAQ. With V trimmed by 5 bases and J by 6 bases, 5 bases remained unmatched. This CDR3 is built from 13 residues. The DNA for the CDR3 is TGTGCCAGCAGCATTGACAGGGGTTCTGAAGCTTTCTTT. Protein: CASSIDRGSEAFF.